This TCR beta chain was recorded in a study of T cell responses to AZD1222 COVID-19 vaccine (TCRdb year 2021). Regarding the research as a whole: Because spike-specific TCR depth and breadth did not differ between the two schedules, AZD1222 recipients who got a second dose at roughly 4 weeks were pooled with those who got a second dose at roughly 12 weeks. Trial participants were enrolled by age into 18-55, 56-69 and 70-plus year subgroups, with about 150, 28 and 57 TCR-sequenced participants respectively. TCR sequencing was performed for 230 to 250 trial participants, of whom some 200 were given two doses of AZD1222 and around 26 were given two doses of MenACWY control vaccine.

Including the terminal cysteine and phenylalanine, the CDR3 comprises 16 residues. Solely the CDR3 DNA is kept, with 48 bases framed from the first base. CDR1 and CDR2 are drawn from the germline V gene (reference sequence): SEHNR, FQNEAQ. V gives up 5 bases and J gives up 0 bases, and the segment between their germline ends measures 16 bases. Study-level results and caveats: Most participants were white British and females outnumbered males, and the authors suggested that clonal diversity may have been underestimated. Conclusions about previously exposed vaccinees were limited because only six or seven AZD1222 recipients were SARS-CoV-2 seropositive at baseline. Epitopes outside the regions mutated in the B.1.351 and B.1.1.7 variants were reportedly recognized by nearly half of the unique spike-specific TCRs. In the small 56-69-year group, the increase in depth fell short of significance, most likely because of low power. After two AZD1222 doses, both the breadth and the depth of spike-specific TCRs were significantly higher than at day 0 and than in MenACWY recipients. Because no day 14 peak-response samples were available, the repertoires could be characterized only after the peak T cell response. CD4 TCRs associated with the vaccine covered the entire spike protein, and the dominant responses were in regions 160-218 and 743-854.

The CDR3 regions of human TCRbeta chains were analyzed by immunosequencing. Processing in the source paper ran as follows. TCRs in the repertoires were matched against a reference library of SARS-CoV-2-specific TCRs that had been generated with the MIRA antigen-specificity platform. Breadth was defined as the fraction of unique TCRs that were SARS-CoV-2-associated, and depth was defined as the fraction of total T cells that were SARS-CoV-2-associated. Each spike-specific TCR was assigned to its reactive spike region and to a CD4 or CD8 class using the MIRA data. Log10-transformed breadth and depth values were compared by one-way ANOVA with Sidak's multiple comparisons tests. TCRdb stores this immuneACCESS table with in-frame sequences only. Part of the clones is absent; in the studies checked, under half of the shortfall reflects unresolved V genes, and no reason is known for the rest. V and J calls and clone size are those listed in that table; D and trimming were worked out from the DNA. Counted in this sample were about 100,000 clones; 90% of them appeared once. Jointly, the top ten make up 1% to 1.5% of the sample.

The sample's time point label, in plain terms: baseline before first vaccination. The vaccinee samples were drawn from two UK trials, COV001 and COV002, one of which was a single-blind randomized controlled phase 2/3 trial testing AZD1222 (ChAdOx1 nCoV-19) in healthy adults. For TCRbeta chain sequencing, PBMC samples from trial participants were taken at day 0 and at day 28 after the second dose. Concerning this clone: The clone's antigen remains unknown. Base qualities are not recorded, but no much larger clone differs from it by a single base.

The sample in question was peripheral blood, obtained on day 0 of AZD1222 vaccination. The chain uses TRBV7-9 and TRBJ1-1; TRBD1 is perhaps the D gene, given 6 matching bases. The TCR was taken from an adult in good health. The CDR3 here reads CASSQTPGDMNTEAFF. The DNA sequence is given as TGTGCCAGCAGCCAGACTCCCGGGGACATGAACACTGAAGCTTTCTTT.